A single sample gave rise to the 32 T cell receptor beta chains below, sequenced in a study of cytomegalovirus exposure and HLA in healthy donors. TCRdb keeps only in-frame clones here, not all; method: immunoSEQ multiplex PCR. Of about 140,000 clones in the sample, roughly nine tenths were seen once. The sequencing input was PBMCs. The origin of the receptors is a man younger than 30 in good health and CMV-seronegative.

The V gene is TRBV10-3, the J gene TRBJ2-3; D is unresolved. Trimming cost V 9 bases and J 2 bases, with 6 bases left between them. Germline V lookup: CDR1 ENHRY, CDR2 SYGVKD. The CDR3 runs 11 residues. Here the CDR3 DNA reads TGTGCCATAAGAGACACAGATACGCAGTATTTT. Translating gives CAIRDTDTQYF.

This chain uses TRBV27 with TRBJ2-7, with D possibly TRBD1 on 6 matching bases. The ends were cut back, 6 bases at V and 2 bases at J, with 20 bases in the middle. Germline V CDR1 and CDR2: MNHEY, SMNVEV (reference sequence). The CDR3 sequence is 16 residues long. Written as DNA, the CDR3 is TGTGCCAGCAGGGACACAGGGATACATAGGACCTACGAGCAGTACTTC. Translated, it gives CASRDTGIHRTYEQYF.

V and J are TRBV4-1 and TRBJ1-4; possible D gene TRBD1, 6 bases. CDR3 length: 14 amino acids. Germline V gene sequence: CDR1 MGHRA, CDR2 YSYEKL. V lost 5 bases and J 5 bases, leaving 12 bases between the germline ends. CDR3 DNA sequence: TGCGCCAGCAGCAAAGGGGGGGACAATGAAAAACTGTTTTTT. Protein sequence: CASSKGGDNEKLFF.

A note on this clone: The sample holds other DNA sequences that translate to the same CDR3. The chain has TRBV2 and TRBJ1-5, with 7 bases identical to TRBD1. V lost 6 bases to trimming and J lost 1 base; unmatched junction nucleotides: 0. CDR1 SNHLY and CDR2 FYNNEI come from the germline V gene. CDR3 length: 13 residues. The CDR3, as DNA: TGTGCCAGCAGGGGACAGAGCAATCAGCCCCAGCATTTT. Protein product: CASRGQSNQPQHF.

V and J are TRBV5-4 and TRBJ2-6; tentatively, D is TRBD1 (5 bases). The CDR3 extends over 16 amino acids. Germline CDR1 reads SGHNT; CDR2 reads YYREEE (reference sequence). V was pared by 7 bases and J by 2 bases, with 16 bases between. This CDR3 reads CASGALVRAGANVLTF. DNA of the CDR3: TGTGCCAGCGGAGCCCTAGTCAGGGCTGGGGCCAACGTCCTGACTTTC. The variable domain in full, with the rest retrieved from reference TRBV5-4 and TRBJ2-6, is ETGVTQSPTHLIKTRGQQVTLRCSSQSGHNTVSWYQQALGQGPQFIFQYYREEENGRGNFPPRFSGLQFPNYSSELNVNALELDDSALYLCASGALVRAGANVLTFGAGSRLTVL.

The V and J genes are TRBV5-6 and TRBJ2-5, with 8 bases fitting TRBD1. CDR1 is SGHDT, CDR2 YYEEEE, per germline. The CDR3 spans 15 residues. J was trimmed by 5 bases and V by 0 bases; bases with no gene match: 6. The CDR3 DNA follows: TGTGCCAGCAGCTTGGGGGCAGGGGGCCTGGAGACCCAGTACTTC. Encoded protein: CASSLGAGGLETQYF.

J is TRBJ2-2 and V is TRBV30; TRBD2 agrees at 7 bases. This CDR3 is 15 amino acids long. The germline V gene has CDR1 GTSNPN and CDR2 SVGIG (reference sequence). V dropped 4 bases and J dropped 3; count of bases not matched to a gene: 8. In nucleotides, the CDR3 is TGTGCCTGGAAACTCGGGGAGGGGCACACCGGGGAGCTGTTTTTT. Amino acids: CAWKLGEGHTGELFF.

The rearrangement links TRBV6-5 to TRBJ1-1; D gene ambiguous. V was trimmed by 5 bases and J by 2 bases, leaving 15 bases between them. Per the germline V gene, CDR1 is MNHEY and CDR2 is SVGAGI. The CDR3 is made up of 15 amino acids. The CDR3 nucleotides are TGTGCCAGCAGTCCCTCGGGATATGGTAACACTGAAGCTTTCTTT. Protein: CASSPSGYGNTEAFF.

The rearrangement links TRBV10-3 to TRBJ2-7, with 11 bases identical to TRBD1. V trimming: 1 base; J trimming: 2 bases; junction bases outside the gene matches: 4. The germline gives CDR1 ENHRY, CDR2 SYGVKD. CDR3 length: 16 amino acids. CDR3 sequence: CAISEWPGQGAYEQYF. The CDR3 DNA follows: TGTGCCATCAGTGAGTGGCCGGGACAGGGGGCCTACGAGCAGTACTTC.

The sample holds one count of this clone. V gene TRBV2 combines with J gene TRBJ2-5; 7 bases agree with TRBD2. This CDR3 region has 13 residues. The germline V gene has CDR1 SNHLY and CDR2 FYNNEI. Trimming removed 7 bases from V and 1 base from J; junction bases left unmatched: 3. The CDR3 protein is CASMGGSQETQYF. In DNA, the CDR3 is TGTGCCAGCATGGGAGGGAGCCAAGAGACCCAGTACTTC.

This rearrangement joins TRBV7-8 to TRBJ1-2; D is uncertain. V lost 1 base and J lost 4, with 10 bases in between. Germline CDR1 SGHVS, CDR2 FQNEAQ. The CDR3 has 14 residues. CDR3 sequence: CASSLEAGVYGYTF. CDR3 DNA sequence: TGTGCCAGCAGCTTAGAGGCAGGCGTCTATGGCTACACCTTC.

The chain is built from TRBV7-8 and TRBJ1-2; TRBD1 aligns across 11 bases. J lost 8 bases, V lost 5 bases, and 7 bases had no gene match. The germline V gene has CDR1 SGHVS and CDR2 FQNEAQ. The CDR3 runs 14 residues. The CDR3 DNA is TGTGCCAGCAGCCCCGGGACAGGGGGTGGAGGCTACACCTTC. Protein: CASSPGTGGGGYTF.

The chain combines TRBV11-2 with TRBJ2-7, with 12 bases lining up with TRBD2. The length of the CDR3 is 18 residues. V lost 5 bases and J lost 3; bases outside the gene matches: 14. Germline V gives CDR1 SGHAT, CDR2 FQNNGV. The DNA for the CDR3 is TGTGCCAGCAGCCCCCTCAAATCTTCGACTAGCGGGAGCTACGAGCAGTACTTC. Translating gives CASSPLKSSTSGSYEQYF.

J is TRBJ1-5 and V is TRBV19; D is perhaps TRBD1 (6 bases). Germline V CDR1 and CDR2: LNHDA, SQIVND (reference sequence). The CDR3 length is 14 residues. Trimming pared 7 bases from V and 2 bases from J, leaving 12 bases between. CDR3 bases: TGTGCCAGTAAGGTTGGGGGCGGCAATCAGCCCCAGCATTTT. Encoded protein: CASKVGGGNQPQHF. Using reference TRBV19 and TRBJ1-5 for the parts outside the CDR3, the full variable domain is DGGITQSPKYLFRKEGQNVTLSCEQNLNHDAMYWYRQDPGQGLRLIYYSQIVNDFQKGDIAEGYSVSREKKESFPLTVTSAQKNPTAFYLCASKVGGGNQPQHFGDGTRLSIL.

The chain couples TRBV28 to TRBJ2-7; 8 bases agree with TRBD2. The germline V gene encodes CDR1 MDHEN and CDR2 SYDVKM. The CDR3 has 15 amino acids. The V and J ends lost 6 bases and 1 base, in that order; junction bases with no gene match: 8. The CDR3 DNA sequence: TGTGCCAGCAGACCCTGGACTAGCAGTTCCTACGAGCAGTACTTC. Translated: CASRPWTSSSYEQYF.

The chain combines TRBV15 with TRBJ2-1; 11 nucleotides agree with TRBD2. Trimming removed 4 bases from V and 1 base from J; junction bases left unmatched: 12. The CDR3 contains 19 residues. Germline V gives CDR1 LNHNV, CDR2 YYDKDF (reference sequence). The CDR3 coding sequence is TGTGCCACCAGCACAAGCAGCTGGACTAGCGGGTTTTCCTACAATGAGCAGTTCTTC. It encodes CATSTSSWTSGFSYNEQFF. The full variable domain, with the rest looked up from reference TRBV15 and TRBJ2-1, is DAMVIQNPRYQVTQFGKPVTLSCSQTLNHNVMYWYQQKSSQAPKLLFHYYDKDFNNEADTPDNFQSRRPNTSFCFLDIRSPGLGDTAMYLCATSTSSWTSGFSYNEQFFGPGTRLTVL.

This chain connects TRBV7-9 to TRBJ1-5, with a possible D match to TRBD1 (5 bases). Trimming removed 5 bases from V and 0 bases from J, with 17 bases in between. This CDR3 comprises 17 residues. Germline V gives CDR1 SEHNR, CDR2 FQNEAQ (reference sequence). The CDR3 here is CASSRGIQGNSNQPQHF. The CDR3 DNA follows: TGTGCCAGCAGCAGAGGAATCCAGGGAAATAGCAATCAGCCCCAGCATTTT.

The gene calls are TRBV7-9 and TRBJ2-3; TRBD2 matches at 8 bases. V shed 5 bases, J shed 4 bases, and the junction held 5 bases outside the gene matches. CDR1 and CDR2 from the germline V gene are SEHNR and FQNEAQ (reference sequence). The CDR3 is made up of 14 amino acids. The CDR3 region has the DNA TGTGCCAGCAGCCCCCTGCGGGGGGCAGATACGCAGTATTTT. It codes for CASSPLRGADTQYF.

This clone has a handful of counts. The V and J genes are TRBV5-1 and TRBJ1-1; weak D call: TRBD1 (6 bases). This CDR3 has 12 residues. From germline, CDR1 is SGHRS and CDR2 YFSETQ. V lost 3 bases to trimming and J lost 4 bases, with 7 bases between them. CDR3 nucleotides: TGCGCCAGCAGCTCAGGGGTCACTGAAGCTTTCTTT. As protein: CASSSGVTEAFF.

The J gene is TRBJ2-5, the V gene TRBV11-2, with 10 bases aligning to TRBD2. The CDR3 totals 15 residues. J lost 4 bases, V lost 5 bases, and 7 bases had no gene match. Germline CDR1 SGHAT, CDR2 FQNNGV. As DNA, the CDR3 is TGTGCCAGCAGCCGAGCGGGGGGGTTTCTAGAGACCCAGTACTTC. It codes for CASSRAGGFLETQYF.

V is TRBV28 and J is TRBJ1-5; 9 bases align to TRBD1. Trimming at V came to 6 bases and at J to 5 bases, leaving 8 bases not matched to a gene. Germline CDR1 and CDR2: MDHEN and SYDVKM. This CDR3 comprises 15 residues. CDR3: CASSRGQGRDQPQHF. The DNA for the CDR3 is TGTGCCAGCAGCCGGGGACAGGGTCGGGATCAGCCCCAGCATTTT.

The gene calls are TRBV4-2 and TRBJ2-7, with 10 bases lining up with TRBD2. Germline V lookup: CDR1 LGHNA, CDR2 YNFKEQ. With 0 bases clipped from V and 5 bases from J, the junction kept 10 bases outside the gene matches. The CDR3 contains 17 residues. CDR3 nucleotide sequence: TGTGCCAGCAGCCAAGAAACCAGCGGGGGGGCCATCCACGAGCAGTACTTC. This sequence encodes CASSQETSGGAIHEQYF.

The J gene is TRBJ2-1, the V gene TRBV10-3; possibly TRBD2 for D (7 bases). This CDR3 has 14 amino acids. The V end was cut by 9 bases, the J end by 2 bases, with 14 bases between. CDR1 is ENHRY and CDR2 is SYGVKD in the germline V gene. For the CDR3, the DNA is TGTGCCATACAGAGCGGGGACACCTACAATGAGCAGTTCTTC. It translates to CAIQSGDTYNEQFF.

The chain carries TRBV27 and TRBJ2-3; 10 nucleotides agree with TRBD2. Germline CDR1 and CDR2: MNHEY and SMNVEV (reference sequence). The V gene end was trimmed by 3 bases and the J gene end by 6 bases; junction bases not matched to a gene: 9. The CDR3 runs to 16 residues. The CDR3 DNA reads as TGTGCCAGCAGTTTCCAAACAGCGGGGGGGTGGGATACGCAGTATTTT. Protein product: CASSFQTAGGWDTQYF.

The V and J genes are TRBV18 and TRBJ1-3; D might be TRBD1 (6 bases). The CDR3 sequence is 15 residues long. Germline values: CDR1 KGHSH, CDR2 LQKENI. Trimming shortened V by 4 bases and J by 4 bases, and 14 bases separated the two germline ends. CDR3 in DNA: TGTGCCAGCTCACGCACACAGGGATCCGGAAACACCATATATTTT. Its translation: CASSRTQGSGNTIYF.

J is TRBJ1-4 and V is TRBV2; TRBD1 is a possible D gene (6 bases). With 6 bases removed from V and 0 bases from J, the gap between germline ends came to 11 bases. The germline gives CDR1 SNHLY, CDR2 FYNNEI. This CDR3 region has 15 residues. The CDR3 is CASSTWTATNEKLFF. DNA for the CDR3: TGTGCCAGCAGCACCTGGACAGCAACTAATGAAAAACTGTTTTTT. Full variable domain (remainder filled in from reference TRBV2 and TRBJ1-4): EPEVTQTPSHQVTQMGQEVILRCVPISNHLYFYWYRQILGQKVEFLVSFYNNEISEKSEIFDDQFSVERPDGSNFTLKIRSTKLEDSAMYFCASSTWTATNEKLFFGSGTQLSVL.

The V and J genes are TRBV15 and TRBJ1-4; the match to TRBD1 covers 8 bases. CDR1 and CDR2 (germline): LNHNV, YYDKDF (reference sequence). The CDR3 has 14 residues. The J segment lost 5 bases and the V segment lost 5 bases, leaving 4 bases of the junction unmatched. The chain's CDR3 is CATSLGTGNEKLFF. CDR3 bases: TGTGCCACCAGCCTCGGGACAGGCAATGAAAAACTGTTTTTT.

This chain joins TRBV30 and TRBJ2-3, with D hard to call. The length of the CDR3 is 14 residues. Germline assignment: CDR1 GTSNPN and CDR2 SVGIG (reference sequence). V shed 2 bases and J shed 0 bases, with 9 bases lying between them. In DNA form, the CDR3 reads TGTGCCTGGAGTTCGGTCCTTAGCACAGATACGCAGTATTTT. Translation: CAWSSVLSTDTQYF.

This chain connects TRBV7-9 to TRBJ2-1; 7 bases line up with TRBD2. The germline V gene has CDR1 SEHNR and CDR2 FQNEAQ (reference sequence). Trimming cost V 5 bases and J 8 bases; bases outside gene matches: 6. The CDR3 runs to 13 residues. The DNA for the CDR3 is TGTGCCAGCAGCCCGACTAGCAGCGATGAGCAGTTCTTC. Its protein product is CASSPTSSDEQFF.

The CDR3: CASSLRRTGDTQYF. The DNA of the CDR3 is TGTGCCAGCAGCTTGAGACGCACCGGGGATACGCAGTATTTT. The V and J genes are TRBV5-6 and TRBJ2-3; no firm D call. The CDR3 has 14 residues. Between the trimmed V and J ends, which lost 1 base and 6 bases, there was a span of 12 bases. The V gene's germline CDR1 is SGHDT and CDR2 YYEEEE.

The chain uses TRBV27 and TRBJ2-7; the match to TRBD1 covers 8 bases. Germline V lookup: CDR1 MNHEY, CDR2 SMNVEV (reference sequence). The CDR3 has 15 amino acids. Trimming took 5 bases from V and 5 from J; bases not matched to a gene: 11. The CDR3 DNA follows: TGTGCCAGCAGTCTTCGACAGGGGCAGAGGAACGAGCAGTACTTC. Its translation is CASSLRQGQRNEQYF.

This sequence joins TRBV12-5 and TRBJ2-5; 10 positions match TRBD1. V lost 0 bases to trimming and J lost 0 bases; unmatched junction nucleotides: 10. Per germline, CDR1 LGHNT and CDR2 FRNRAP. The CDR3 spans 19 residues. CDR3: CASGLVRGDRGSYQETQYF. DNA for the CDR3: TGTGCTAGTGGTTTGGTACGAGGGGACAGGGGTTCGTACCAAGAGACCCAGTACTTC.